This TCR beta chain was captured in a study of vaccination effects on CD4 cells after COVID-19. Overall study findings and caveats: In healthy vaccinees, only 1 of 255 vaccine-induced clones cross-reacted with common cold coronaviruses. Clones from infection and from vaccination both contracted markedly late after vaccination. Relatively few convalescent patients took part in the study, which had no early post-infection timepoints.

Only in-frame clones appear in the TCRdb table, and some are missing; sequencing was by immunoSEQ multiplex PCR. The sample lists about 54,000 clones, 70% occurring once. Regarding this clone: What it recognizes is unknown.

The CDR3 is 15 residues long. The V gene lost 8 bases and the J gene lost 1 base, with 14 bases spanning the gap. CDR1 and CDR2 from the germline V gene are SNHLY and FYNNEI. Within the ViraFEST assay, antigen-specific CD4+ T cells underwent expansion with viral peptide pools prior to sequencing. Cultured cells yielded isolated CD4+ T cells after more than nine days. Vaccine recipients, nucleocapsid antibody negative, had no prior SARS-CoV-2 infection. In the cultures, half the medium was exchanged for IL-2 medium on days 3 and 7. Sample: CD4+ T cells from PBMCs cultured with SARS-CoV-2 spike peptides, taken before COVID-19 vaccination. The TCR originated in a human donor who received a COVID-19 vaccine. V and J are TRBV2 and TRBJ2-2, with D perhaps given as TRBD1 or TRBD2 (5 bases each). This chain's CDR3 is CASSRDGQNTGELFF. The DNA for the CDR3 is TGTGCCAGCTCCCGGGACGGCCAGAACACCGGGGAGCTGTTTTTT.